This entry lists 32 T cell receptor beta chains sequenced from one sample in a study of OX40 agonist ivuxolimab in advanced cancers. The protocol was immunoSEQ multiplex PCR, while the TCRdb copy is restricted to in-frame clones and leaves out a portion. The data hold about 78,000 clones, with roughly four fifths observed a single time. Here the sequenced sample was CD4+ or CD8+ T cells sorted from blood, taken in a trial of the OX40 agonist ivuxolimab. These receptors all come from an adult with an advanced solid tumor such as melanoma, head and neck, liver or kidney cancer.

This clone was observed once. The V gene is TRBV6-5, the J gene TRBJ1-6; D possibly corresponds to TRBD1 (6 bases). Germline CDR1 is MNHEY and CDR2 is SVGAGI. CDR3 length: 15 amino acids. Between the trimmed V and J ends, which lost 10 bases and 7 bases, there was a span of 20 bases. CDR3 DNA: TGTGCCATCTCTCCCGGCACAGGGAACAATTCACCCCTCCACTTT. The encoded protein is CAISPGTGNNSPLHF.

This clone was observed a few times. The chain employs TRBV7-9 and TRBJ1-6; 7 nucleotides agree with TRBD1. The CDR3 totals 14 residues. Germline CDR1 and CDR2: SEHNR and FQNEAQ (reference sequence). V lost 5 bases, J lost 10 bases, and 8 bases stayed unmatched. CDR3 in amino acids: CASSLEGAGSPLHF. The CDR3 coding sequence is TGTGCCAGCAGCCTGGAGGGGGCTGGCTCACCCCTCCACTTT. The complete variable domain, with remaining parts taken from reference TRBV7-9 and TRBJ1-6, reads DTGVSQNPRHKITKRGQNVTFRCDPISEHNRLYWYRQTLGQGPEFLTYFQNEAQLEKSRLLSDRFSAERPKGSFSTLEIQRTEQGDSAMYLCASSLEGAGSPLHFGNGTRLTVT.

This clone has a handful of counts. The chain uses TRBV28 and TRBJ2-1; 7 bases line up with TRBD1. Trimming removed 7 bases from V and 2 bases from J; junction bases left unmatched: 11. The CDR3 runs to 16 residues. Germline CDR1 reads MDHEN; CDR2 reads SYDVKM. CDR3 region: CASTKAGGVAYNEQFF. The CDR3 nucleotides are TGTGCCAGCACCAAGGCAGGGGGTGTGGCCTACAATGAGCAGTTCTTC.

This clone was detected only once. The CDR3 region has the DNA TGCGCCAGCAGCGCCGGGACTAGCGGAAGCACAGATACGCAGTATTTT. This sequence encodes CASSAGTSGSTDTQYF. The V call is TRBV5-1, the J call TRBJ2-3; TRBD2 matches 11 bases. CDR3 length equals 16 residues. Germline V gene lookup returns CDR1 SGHRS and CDR2 YFSETQ. Germline trimming cut 4 bases from V and 0 bases from J; bases unmatched to any gene: 4.

V and J are TRBV5-6 and TRBJ2-5; possible D gene TRBD1, 5 bases. Trimming cost V 1 base and J 1 base, with 14 bases left between them. Germline loops: CDR1 SGHDT, CDR2 YYEEEE. CDR3 length equals 16 residues. CDR3 in DNA: TGTGCCAGCAGCTTGAGGGGTTTAGCCGTCCAAGAGACCCAGTACTTC. Translation: CASSLRGLAVQETQYF.

The chain employs TRBV7-6 and TRBJ2-1, with 9 bases that match TRBD1. This CDR3 spans 15 amino acids. V was clipped by 5 bases and J by 2 bases; unmatched bases: 4. Germline assignment: CDR1 SGHVS and CDR2 FNYEAQ. CDR3 region: CASSDRGSTYNEQFF. CDR3 DNA sequence: TGTGCCAGCAGCGACAGGGGGAGCACCTACAATGAGCAGTTCTTC.

This chain links TRBV2 with TRBJ2-5; 8 positions agree with TRBD2. This CDR3 is built from 14 residues. J gave up 1 base and V 6 bases, and 4 bases lay outside the gene matches. Germline-derived CDR1 and CDR2 are SNHLY and FYNNEI. The CDR3 region is CASSNSGAQETQYF. The CDR3, as DNA: TGTGCCAGCAGCAATAGCGGGGCCCAAGAGACCCAGTACTTC.

The chain joins TRBV19 to TRBJ2-1, with D perhaps TRBD2 (7 bases). The germline CDR1 and CDR2 sequences are LNHDA and SQIVND (reference sequence). Trimming pared 6 bases from V and 4 bases from J, leaving 19 bases between. The CDR3 spans 16 residues. CDR3 sequence (DNA): TGTGCCAGTAGCAACAGGGAGGGGCGGGCTTACAATGAGCAGTTCTTC. Its protein product is CASSNREGRAYNEQFF.

This chain connects TRBV6-6 to TRBJ2-6; D possibly corresponds to TRBD2 (6 bases). Germline V gene data show CDR1 as MNHNY and CDR2 as SVGAGI (reference sequence). V lost 5 bases and J lost 2, with 7 bases in between. The CDR3 is 14 amino acids. As DNA, the CDR3 is TGTGCCAGCAGTGGAGGGACTGGGGCCAACGTCCTGACTTTC. This gives the protein CASSGGTGANVLTF.

The rearrangement links TRBV2 to TRBJ2-7, with unresolved D. The CDR3 is 11 amino acids. The V gene's germline CDR1 is SNHLY and CDR2 FYNNEI. Trimming removed 8 bases from V and 1 base from J, with 6 bases in between. Written as DNA, the CDR3 is TGTGCCAGCGTGGCGTCCTACGAGCAGTACTTC. Translating gives CASVASYEQYF.

Only a few counts were recorded for this clone. The V and J genes are TRBV6-5 and TRBJ2-1; TRBD1 matches 9 bases. The CDR3 covers 16 residues. From germline, CDR1 is MNHEY and CDR2 SVGAGI. The ends lost 4 bases at V and 3 bases at J; junction bases unmatched: 7. The CDR3 reads CASSSHPGQGYNEQFF. DNA of the CDR3: TGTGCCAGCAGTTCACATCCGGGACAGGGCTACAATGAGCAGTTCTTC.

This clone was counted a single time. The V gene is TRBV5-6, the J gene TRBJ2-7, with D possibly being TRBD1 (6 bases). Germline V gene lookup returns CDR1 SGHDT and CDR2 YYEEEE. V lost 5 bases and J lost 7, with 22 bases in between. The CDR3 loop spans 15 amino acids. The CDR3 DNA reads TGTGCCAGCAGGTACGGATGGGGGACAAAAGGTGAGCAGTACGTC. Translation gives CASRYGWGTKGEQYV.

This clone turned up a few times. The chain links TRBV7-9 to TRBJ1-2; unclear D gene. The germline V gene encodes CDR1 SEHNR and CDR2 FQNEAQ (reference sequence). Trimming shortened V by 1 base and J by 4 bases, and 4 bases separated the two germline ends. The CDR3 loop spans 12 amino acids. The CDR3 DNA sequence: TGTGCCAGCAGCTTAGGCAGCTATGGCTACACCTTC. It encodes CASSLGSYGYTF.

The chain carries TRBV6-1 and TRBJ2-3; D is undetermined. The germline CDR1 and CDR2 sequences are MNHNS and SASEGT. The V and J ends lost 3 bases and 2 bases respectively, with 0 bases between them. This CDR3 has 11 residues. CDR3 protein: CASSDTDTQYF. DNA of the CDR3: TGTGCCAGCAGTGACACAGATACGCAGTATTTT.

V gene TRBV10-3 combines with J gene TRBJ2-7; 7 bases line up with TRBD2. The CDR3 runs to 14 residues. V was pared by 6 bases and J by 2 bases, with 7 bases of the junction left unmatched. In germline, CDR1 is ENHRY, CDR2 SYGVKD. Here the CDR3 DNA reads TGTGCCATCAGCCCGACTAGCCTAACCTACGAGCAGTACTTC. Its protein is CAISPTSLTYEQYF.

The chain is built from TRBV19 and TRBJ1-6; no firm D call. CDR3 length equals 13 residues. Trimming shortened V by 8 bases and J by 6 bases, and 11 bases separated the two germline ends. The germline V gene encodes CDR1 LNHDA and CDR2 SQIVND (reference sequence). This chain's CDR3 is CASRGPPNSPLHF. The CDR3 DNA is TGTGCCAGTCGGGGTCCCCCTAATTCACCCCTCCACTTT. Based on the CDR3 plus reference TRBV19 and TRBJ1-6, the full variable domain is DGGITQSPKYLFRKEGQNVTLSCEQNLNHDAMYWYRQDPGQGLRLIYYSQIVNDFQKGDIAEGYSVSREKKESFPLTVTSAQKNPTAFYLCASRGPPNSPLHFGNGTRLTVT.

V is TRBV6-1 and J is TRBJ1-1; D gene ambiguous. Germline CDR1 reads MNHNS; CDR2 reads SASEGT. The CDR3 has 15 residues. Trimming left V 5 bases short and J 1 base short, with 14 bases between. The CDR3 nucleotides read TGTGCCAGCAGTCGGTTGAAGGCAGCGAACACTGAAGCTTTCTTT. Translating gives CASSRLKAANTEAFF.

The rearrangement uses TRBV11-3 and TRBJ1-1; D perhaps matches TRBD1 (5 bases). Germline lookup yields CDR1 SGHNT and CDR2 YENEEA. V gave up 2 bases and J gave up 4 bases, with 8 bases separating them. This CDR3 comprises 13 residues. This CDR3 reads CASSLNRITEAFF. DNA for the CDR3: TGTGCCAGCAGCTTAAACAGGATCACTGAAGCTTTCTTT.

The chain recombines TRBV7-9 with TRBJ2-2; no clear D gene. The CDR3 loop spans 17 amino acids. Germline CDR1 SEHNR, CDR2 FQNEAQ (reference sequence). V dropped 7 bases and J dropped 0 bases, with 18 bases sitting between them. The CDR3, as DNA: TGTGCCAGCACCGAGGTAGCCCTTCTCGCGAACACCGGGGAGCTGTTTTTT. Translated: CASTEVALLANTGELFF.

CDR3 DNA sequence: TGTGCCAGCTCACCGGGGACAGGGCCCGTAGATACGCAGTATTTT. Its translation is CASSPGTGPVDTQYF. The chain employs TRBV18 and TRBJ2-3, with 9 bases matching TRBD1. V lost 3 bases, J lost 5 bases, and 6 bases stayed unmatched. The CDR3 has 15 amino acids. The V gene's germline CDR1 is KGHSH and CDR2 LQKENI.

The chain recombines TRBV18 with TRBJ2-5; D possibly matches TRBD1 or TRBD2 (5 bases each). V was pared by 4 bases and J by 2 bases, with 11 bases between. The CDR3 runs 14 residues. Germline CDR1 KGHSH, CDR2 LQKENI. In DNA, the CDR3 is TGTGCCAGCTCACTGGGACGAGGGCAAGAGACCCAGTACTTC. Encoded protein: CASSLGRGQETQYF.

This chain uses TRBV5-1 with TRBJ1-6; D is ambiguous. The ends were cut back, 4 bases at V and 11 bases at J, with 19 bases in the middle. CDR1 is SGHRS and CDR2 is YFSETQ in the germline V gene. The CDR3 runs 15 residues. CDR3 in DNA: TGCGCCAGCAGCCCAGAGCTCCCTCCTGCGGCACCCCTCCACTTT. Amino acids: CASSPELPPAAPLHF.

This sequence joins TRBV5-4 and TRBJ2-5; D is unclear. This CDR3 is 13 amino acids long. Germline values: CDR1 SGHNT, CDR2 YYREEE (reference sequence). The ends were cut back, 1 base at V and 5 bases at J, with 9 bases in the middle. The CDR3 sequence: CASSLLPIETQYF. CDR3 bases: TGTGCCAGCAGCTTGCTCCCCATTGAGACCCAGTACTTC.

V is TRBV16 and J is TRBJ1-4, with TRBD1 as a possible D gene (5 bases). The germline V and J ends were trimmed by 3 bases and 0 bases, with 8 bases remaining between them. Germline CDR1 KGHSY, CDR2 FQNENV. The CDR3 loop spans 15 amino acids. CDR3 bases: TGTGCCAGCAGCCATAAGACAGCAACTAATGAAAAACTGTTTTTT. This gives the protein CASSHKTATNEKLFF.

The rearrangement joins TRBV28 to TRBJ1-2, with 7 bases lining up with TRBD1. Germline V lookup: CDR1 MDHEN, CDR2 SYDVKM. This CDR3 has 12 residues. V lost 4 bases to trimming and J lost 6 bases; unmatched junction nucleotides: 2. The CDR3 reads CASSYRGNGYTF. The DNA for the CDR3 is TGTGCCAGCAGTTACAGGGGCAATGGCTACACCTTC.

This chain joins TRBV7-9 and TRBJ1-1; TRBD1 matches 7 bases. Per germline, CDR1 SEHNR and CDR2 FQNEAQ (reference sequence). The trim removed 5 bases at V and 1 base at J, leaving 10 bases unmatched. The CDR3 spans 16 residues. This chain's CDR3 is CASSTYRGRGNTEAFF. In nucleotides, the CDR3 is TGTGCCAGCAGCACCTACAGGGGCAGGGGGAACACTGAAGCTTTCTTT. Full variable domain (remainder filled in from reference TRBV7-9 and TRBJ1-1): DTGVSQNPRHKITKRGQNVTFRCDPISEHNRLYWYRQTLGQGPEFLTYFQNEAQLEKSRLLSDRFSAERPKGSFSTLEIQRTEQGDSAMYLCASSTYRGRGNTEAFFGQGTRLTVV.

This clone was recorded once. The chain employs TRBV4-1 and TRBJ1-5; D ambiguous. Germline V gives CDR1 MGHRA, CDR2 YSYEKL. Trimming removed 4 bases at V and 3 bases at J, with 10 bases between. This CDR3 region has 14 residues. The CDR3 sequence is CASSLTVLNQPQHF. CDR3 sequence (DNA): TGCGCCAGCAGCCTAACGGTCCTCAATCAGCCCCAGCATTTT.

The chain is built from TRBV4-1 and TRBJ1-1; D may be TRBD1 (6 bases). The CDR3 has 15 residues. V was trimmed by 0 bases and J by 4 bases, leaving 12 bases between them. Per the germline V gene, CDR1 is MGHRA and CDR2 is YSYEKL. CDR3 residues: CASSQEIRGGTEAFF. The CDR3, as DNA: TGCGCCAGCAGCCAAGAAATAAGGGGGGGCACTGAAGCTTTCTTT.

This clone has only a few counts. V usage is TRBV2 and J usage is TRBJ1-1; D is unresolved. The V gene lost 5 bases and the J gene lost 0 bases, with 1 base spanning the gap. CDR1 is SNHLY, CDR2 FYNNEI, per germline. The CDR3 length is 11 residues. CDR3 sequence: CASSMNTEAFF. The CDR3 nucleotides read TGTGCCAGCAGTATGAACACTGAAGCTTTCTTT.

This chain joins TRBV28 and TRBJ1-2, with TRBD1 matching 7 bases. After removal of 5 bases from V and 8 bases from J, the junction contained 8 bases not matched to a gene. Germline CDR1 is MDHEN and CDR2 is SYDVKM. There are 13 residues in the CDR3. The CDR3 reads CASSTTGVAGYTF. As DNA, the CDR3 is TGTGCCAGCAGTACCACAGGGGTAGCGGGCTACACCTTC.

The rearrangement uses TRBV4-1 and TRBJ1-4; 7 bases are shared with TRBD1. The CDR3 contains 15 residues. Germline CDR1 reads MGHRA; CDR2 reads YSYEKL. J gave up 7 bases and V 2 bases, and 7 bases lay outside the gene matches. CDR3 region: CASSQIGGYGEKLFF. The CDR3 nucleotides read TGCGCCAGCAGCCAAATAGGGGGCTATGGTGAAAAACTGTTTTTT.

The chain has TRBV5-1 and TRBJ1-1; D is uncertain. The CDR3 is 15 amino acids. Germline V gives CDR1 SGHRS, CDR2 YFSETQ. V lost 0 bases, J lost 0 bases, and 9 bases lay in between. Here the CDR3 DNA reads TGCGCCAGCAGCTTGGGACGGAACATGAACACTGAAGCTTTCTTT. Translation gives CASSLGRNMNTEAFF.